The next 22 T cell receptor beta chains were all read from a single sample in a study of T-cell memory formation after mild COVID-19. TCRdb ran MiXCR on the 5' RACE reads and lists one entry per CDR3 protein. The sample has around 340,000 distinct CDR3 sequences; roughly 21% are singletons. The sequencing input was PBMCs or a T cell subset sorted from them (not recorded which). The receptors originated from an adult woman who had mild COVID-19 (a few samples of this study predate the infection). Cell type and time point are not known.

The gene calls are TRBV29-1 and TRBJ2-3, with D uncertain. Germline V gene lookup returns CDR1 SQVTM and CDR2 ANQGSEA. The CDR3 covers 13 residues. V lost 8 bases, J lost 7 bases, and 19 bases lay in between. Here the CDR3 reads CSSDVVGLNTQYF. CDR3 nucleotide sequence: TGCAGCTCGGACGTGGTTGGTTTGAATACGCAGTATTTT.

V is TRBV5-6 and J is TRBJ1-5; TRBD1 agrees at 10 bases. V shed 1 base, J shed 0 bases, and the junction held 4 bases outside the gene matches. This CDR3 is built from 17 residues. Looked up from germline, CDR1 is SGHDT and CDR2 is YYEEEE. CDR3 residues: CASSLSGTGVSNQPQHF. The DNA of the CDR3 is TGTGCCAGCAGCTTGTCCGGGACAGGGGTTAGCAATCAGCCCCAGCATTTT.

CDR3 in DNA: TGCGCCAGCAGCCAAGATAGTCTTCGGGACAGGGGAGCGAACACCATATATTTT. This gives the protein CASSQDSLRDRGANTIYF. V and J are TRBV4-3 and TRBJ1-3, with 10 bases matching TRBD1. There are 18 residues in the CDR3. V shed 0 bases and J 7 bases; nucleotides not matched to a gene: 12. CDR1 is LGHNA and CDR2 is YSLEER in the germline V gene.

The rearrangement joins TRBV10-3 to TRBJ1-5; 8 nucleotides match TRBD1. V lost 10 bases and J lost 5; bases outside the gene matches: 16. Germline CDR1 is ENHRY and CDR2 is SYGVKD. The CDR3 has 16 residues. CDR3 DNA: TGTGCCACTCAGAGAACGACCGGGACAGGATATCAGCCCCAGCATTTT. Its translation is CATQRTTGTGYQPQHF.

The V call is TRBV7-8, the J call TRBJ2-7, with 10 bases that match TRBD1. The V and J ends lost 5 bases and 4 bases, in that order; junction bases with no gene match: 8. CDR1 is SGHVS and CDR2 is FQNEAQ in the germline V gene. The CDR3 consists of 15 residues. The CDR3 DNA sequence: TGTGCCAGCAGCATACCGGGACAGGGGATTTACGAGCAGTACTTC. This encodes CASSIPGQGIYEQYF. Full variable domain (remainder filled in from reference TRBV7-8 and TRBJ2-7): GAGVSQSPRYKVAKRGQDVALRCDPISGHVSLFWYQQALGQGPEFLTYFQNEAQLDKSGLPSDRFFAERPEGSVSTLKIQRTQQEDSAVYLCASSIPGQGIYEQYFGPGTRLTVT.

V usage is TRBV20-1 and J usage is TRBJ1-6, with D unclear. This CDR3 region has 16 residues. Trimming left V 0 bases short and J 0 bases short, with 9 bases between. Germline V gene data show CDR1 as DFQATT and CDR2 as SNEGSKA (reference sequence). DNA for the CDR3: TGCAGTGCTAGAGATCTCCGGAGCTCCTATAATTCACCCCTCCACTTT. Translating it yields CSARDLRSSYNSPLHF.

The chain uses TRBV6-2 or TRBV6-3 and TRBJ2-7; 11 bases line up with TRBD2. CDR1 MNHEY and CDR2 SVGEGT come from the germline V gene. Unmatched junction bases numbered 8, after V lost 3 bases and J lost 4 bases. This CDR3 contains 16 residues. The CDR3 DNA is TGTGCCAGCAGTTATGGGCCCGGGACTAGCGGTTACGAGCAGTACTTC. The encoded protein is CASSYGPGTSGYEQYF.

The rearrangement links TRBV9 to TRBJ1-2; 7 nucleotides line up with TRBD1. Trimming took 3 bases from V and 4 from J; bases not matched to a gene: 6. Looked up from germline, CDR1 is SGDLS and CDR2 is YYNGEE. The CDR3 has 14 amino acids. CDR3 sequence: CASSAGTAFYGYTF. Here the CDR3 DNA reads TGTGCCAGCAGCGCGGGGACAGCCTTCTATGGCTACACCTTC.

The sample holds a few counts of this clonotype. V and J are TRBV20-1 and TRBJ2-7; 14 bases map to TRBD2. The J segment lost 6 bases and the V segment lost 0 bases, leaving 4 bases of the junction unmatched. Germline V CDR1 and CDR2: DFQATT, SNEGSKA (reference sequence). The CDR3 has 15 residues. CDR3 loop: CSARDPTSGRAEQYF. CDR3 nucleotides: TGCAGTGCTAGAGACCCGACTAGCGGGAGGGCCGAGCAGTACTTC.

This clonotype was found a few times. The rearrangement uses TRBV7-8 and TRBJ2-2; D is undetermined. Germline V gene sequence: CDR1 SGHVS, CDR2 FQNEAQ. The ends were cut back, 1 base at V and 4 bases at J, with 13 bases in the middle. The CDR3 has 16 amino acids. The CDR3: CASSLDRNLATGELFF. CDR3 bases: TGTGCCAGCAGCTTAGATCGGAATTTAGCCACCGGGGAGCTGTTTTTT.

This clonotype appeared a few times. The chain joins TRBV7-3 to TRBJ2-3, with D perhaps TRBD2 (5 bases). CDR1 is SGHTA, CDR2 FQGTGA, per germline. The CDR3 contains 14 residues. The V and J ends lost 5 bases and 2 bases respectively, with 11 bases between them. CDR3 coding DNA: TGTGCCAGCAGCCAACTAGGAGACACAGATACGCAGTATTTT. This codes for CASSQLGDTDTQYF.

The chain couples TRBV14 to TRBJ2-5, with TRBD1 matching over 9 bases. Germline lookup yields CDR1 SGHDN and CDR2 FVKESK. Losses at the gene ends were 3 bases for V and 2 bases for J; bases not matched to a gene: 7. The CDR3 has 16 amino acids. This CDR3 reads CASSQRTGGPQETQYF. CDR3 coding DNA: TGTGCCAGCAGCCAGCGAACAGGGGGCCCTCAAGAGACCCAGTACTTC.

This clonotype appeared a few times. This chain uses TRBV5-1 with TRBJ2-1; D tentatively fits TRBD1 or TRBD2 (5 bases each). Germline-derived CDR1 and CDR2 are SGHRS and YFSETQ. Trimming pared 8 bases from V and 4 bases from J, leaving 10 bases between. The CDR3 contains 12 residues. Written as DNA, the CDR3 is TGCGCCAGTTGGGACGGGTACAATGAGCAGTTCTTC. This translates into CASWDGYNEQFF.

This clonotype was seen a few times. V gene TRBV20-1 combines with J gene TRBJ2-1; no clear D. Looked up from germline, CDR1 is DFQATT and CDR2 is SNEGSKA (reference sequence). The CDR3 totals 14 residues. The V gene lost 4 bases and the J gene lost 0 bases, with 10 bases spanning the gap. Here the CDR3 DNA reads TGCAGTGCTAAACTTCCGAGCTCCTACAATGAGCAGTTCTTC. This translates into CSAKLPSSYNEQFF.

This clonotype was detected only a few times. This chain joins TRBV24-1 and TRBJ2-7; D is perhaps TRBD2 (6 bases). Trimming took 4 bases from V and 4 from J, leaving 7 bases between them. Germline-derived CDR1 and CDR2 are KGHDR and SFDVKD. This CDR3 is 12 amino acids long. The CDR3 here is CATSEAGYEQYF. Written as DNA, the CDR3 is TGTGCCACCAGTGAGGCGGGATACGAGCAGTACTTC.

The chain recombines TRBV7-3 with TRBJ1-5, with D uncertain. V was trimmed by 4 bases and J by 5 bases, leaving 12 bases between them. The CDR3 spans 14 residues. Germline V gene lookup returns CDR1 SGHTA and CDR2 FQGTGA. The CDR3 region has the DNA TGTGCCAGCAGCTGGGCCTCCGGTCATCAGCCCCAGCATTTT. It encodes CASSWASGHQPQHF.

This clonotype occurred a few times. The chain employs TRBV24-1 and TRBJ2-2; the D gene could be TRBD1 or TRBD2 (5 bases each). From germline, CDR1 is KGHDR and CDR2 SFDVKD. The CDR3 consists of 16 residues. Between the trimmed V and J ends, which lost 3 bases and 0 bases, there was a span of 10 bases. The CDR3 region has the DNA TGTGCCACCAGTGATACCGGGACCCCGAACACCGGGGAGCTGTTTTTT. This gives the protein CATSDTGTPNTGELFF.

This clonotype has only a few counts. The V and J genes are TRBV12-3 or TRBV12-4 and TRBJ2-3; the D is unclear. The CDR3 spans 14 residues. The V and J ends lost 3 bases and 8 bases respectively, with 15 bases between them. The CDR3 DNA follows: TGTGCCAGCAGTTTGTACACGCTAGGTGGTACGCAGTATTTT. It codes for CASSLYTLGGTQYF.

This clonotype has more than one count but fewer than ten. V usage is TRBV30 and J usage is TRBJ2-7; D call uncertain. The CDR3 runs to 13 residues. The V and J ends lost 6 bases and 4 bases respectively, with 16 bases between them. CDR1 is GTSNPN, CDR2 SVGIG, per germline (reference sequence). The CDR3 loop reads CACRMGRLYEQYF. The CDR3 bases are TGTGCCTGCCGAATGGGCAGATTATACGAGCAGTACTTC. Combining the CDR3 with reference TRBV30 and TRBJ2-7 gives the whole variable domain SQTIHQWPATLVQPVGSPLSLECTVEGTSNPNLYWYRQAAGRGLQLLFYSVGIGQISSEVPQNLSASRPQDRQFILSSKKLLLSDSGFYLCACRMGRLYEQYFGPGTRLTVT.

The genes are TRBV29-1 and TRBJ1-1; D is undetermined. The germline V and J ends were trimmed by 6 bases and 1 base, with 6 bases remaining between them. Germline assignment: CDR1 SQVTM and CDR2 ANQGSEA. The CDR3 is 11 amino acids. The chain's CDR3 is CSVSKNTEAFF. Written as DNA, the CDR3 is TGCAGCGTGTCTAAGAACACTGAAGCTTTCTTT.

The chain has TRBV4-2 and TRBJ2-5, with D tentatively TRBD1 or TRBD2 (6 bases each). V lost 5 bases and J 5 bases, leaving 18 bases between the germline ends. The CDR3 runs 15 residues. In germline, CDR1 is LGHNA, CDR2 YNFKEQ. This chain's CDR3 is CASSSRLDGGETQYF. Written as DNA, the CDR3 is TGTGCCAGCAGCTCCCGACTAGACGGGGGCGAGACCCAGTACTTC.

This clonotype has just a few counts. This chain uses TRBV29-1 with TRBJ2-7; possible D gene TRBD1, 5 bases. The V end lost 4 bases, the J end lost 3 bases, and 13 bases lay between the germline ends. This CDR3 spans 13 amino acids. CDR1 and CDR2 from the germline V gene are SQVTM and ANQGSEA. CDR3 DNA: TGCAGCGTTGGGACACCAAAGGGCTACGAGCAGTACTTC. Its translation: CSVGTPKGYEQYF.